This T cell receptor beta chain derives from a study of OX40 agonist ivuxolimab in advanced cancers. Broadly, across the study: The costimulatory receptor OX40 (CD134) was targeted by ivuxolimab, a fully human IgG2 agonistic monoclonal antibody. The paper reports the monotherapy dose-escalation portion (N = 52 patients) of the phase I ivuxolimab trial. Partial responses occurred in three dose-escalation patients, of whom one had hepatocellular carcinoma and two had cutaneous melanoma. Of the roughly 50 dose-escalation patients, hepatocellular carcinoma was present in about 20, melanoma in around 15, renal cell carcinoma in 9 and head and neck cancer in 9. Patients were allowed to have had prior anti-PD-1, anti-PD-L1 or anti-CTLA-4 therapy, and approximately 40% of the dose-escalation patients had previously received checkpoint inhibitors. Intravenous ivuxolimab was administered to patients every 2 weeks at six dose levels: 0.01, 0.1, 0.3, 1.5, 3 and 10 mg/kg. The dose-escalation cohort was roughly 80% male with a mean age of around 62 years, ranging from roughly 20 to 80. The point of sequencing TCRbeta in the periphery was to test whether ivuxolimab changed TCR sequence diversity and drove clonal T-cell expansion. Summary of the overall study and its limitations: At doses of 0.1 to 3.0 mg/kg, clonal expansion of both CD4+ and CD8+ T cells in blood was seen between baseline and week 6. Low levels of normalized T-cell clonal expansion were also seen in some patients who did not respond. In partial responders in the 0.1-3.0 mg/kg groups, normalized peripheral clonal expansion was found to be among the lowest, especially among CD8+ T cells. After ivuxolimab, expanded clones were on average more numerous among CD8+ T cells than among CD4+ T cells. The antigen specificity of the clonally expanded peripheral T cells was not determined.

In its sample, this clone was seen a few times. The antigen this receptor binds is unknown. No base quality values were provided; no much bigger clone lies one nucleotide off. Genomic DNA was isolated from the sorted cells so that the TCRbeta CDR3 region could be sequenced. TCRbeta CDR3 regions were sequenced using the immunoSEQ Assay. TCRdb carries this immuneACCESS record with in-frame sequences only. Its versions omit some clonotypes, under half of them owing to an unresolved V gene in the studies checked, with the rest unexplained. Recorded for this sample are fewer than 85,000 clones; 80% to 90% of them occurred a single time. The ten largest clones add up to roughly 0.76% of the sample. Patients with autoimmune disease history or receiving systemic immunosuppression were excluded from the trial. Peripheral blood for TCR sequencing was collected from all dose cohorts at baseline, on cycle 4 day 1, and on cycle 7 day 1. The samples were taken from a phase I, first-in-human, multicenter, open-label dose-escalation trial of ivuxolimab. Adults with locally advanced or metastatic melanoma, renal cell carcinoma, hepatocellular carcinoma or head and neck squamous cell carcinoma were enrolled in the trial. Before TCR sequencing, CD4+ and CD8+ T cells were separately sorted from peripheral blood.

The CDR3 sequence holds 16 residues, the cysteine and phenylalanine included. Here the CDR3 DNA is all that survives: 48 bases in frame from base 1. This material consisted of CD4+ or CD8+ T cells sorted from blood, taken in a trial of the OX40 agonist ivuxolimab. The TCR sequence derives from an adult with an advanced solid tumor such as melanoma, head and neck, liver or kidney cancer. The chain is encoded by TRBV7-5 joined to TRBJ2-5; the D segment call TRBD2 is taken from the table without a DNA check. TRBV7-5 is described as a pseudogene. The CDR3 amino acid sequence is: CARSARLALPQETQYF. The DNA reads TGTGCCAGAAGCGCGCGACTAGCGCTCCCTCAAGAGACCCAGTACTTC.